This is a list of T cell receptor beta chains from one sample in a study of T cell responses to AZD1222 COVID-19 vaccine. Using immunoSEQ multiplex PCR, the repertoire was profiled, and TCRdb retains in-frame clones only, with some absent. The sample holds 110,000 to 150,000 clones, about 94% seen once. This material consisted of peripheral blood, taken on day 0 of AZD1222 vaccination. These receptors were collected from an adult in good health. Each CDR3 is given with its conserved first and last residue. The order of the fields is V gene, J gene, clone size, D gene, CDR3 protein, CDR3 DNA. The D gene is left open where the match is weak. The size field is filled for only some rows; it gives once, few, many or a size class.

TRBV6-4	TRBJ1-1	.	.	CASSAKIWGTEAFF	TGTGCCAGCAGTGCCAAGATCTGGGGCACTGAAGCTTTCTTT
TRBV2	TRBJ2-7	.	.	CASSDRRYEQYF	TGTGCCAGCAGTGACAGACGCTACGAGCAGTACTTC
TRBV7-2	TRBJ1-1	.	TRBD1	CASEWTGLEAFF	TGTGCCAGCGAATGGACAGGCCTTGAAGCTTTCTTT
TRBV2	TRBJ1-1	.	.	CASSGDTEAFF	TGTGCCAGCAGTGGGGACACTGAAGCTTTCTTT
TRBV28	TRBJ1-1	.	.	CASSLWESGRDTEAFF	TGTGCCAGCAGTTTATGGGAATCTGGCAGGGACACTGAAGCTTTCTTT
TRBV7-2	TRBJ1-5	.	.	CASSPGTRFQPQHF	TGTGCCAGCAGCCCCGGGACGAGATTTCAGCCCCAGCATTTT
TRBV5-4	TRBJ2-3	few	.	CASSYVGLRSTDTQYF	TGTGCCAGCAGCTACGTCGGACTGAGATCCACAGATACGCAGTATTTT
TRBV28	TRBJ1-5	once	TRBD1	CASRPGTGSGGNQPQHF	TGTGCCAGCAGACCCGGGACAGGGAGCGGTGGCAATCAGCCCCAGCATTTT
TRBV7-8	TRBJ2-3	.	TRBD2	CASSFMREDRYF	TGTGCCAGCAGCTTCATGCGGGAGGACAGGTATTTT
TRBV19	TRBJ1-5	.	.	CASSLPVPARDQPQHF	TGTGCCAGTAGTCTCCCAGTTCCCGCGAGGGACCAGCCCCAGCATTTT
TRBV27	TRBJ2-7	.	TRBD2	CASSFGLALRGEQYF	TGTGCCAGCAGTTTCGGACTAGCGCTGAGGGGCGAGCAGTACTTC
TRBV24-1	TRBJ2-1	.	.	CATSEGGLINEQFF	TGTGCCACCAGTGAGGGCGGACTTATCAATGAGCAGTTCTTC
TRBV6-6	TRBJ2-3	.	TRBD2	CAANRGRKTDTQYF	TGTGCCGCGAATCGCGGGAGGAAAACAGATACGCAGTATTTT
TRBV5-1	TRBJ2-5	.	TRBD1	CASSLAAGQGAETQYF	TGCGCCAGCAGCTTGGCAGCGGGACAGGGGGCGGAGACCCAGTACTTC
TRBV10-3	TRBJ2-7	.	.	CAITDNTYEQYF	TGTGCCATCACGGACAATACCTACGAGCAGTACTTC
TRBV12-3/TRBV12-4	TRBJ2-7	.	.	CASSTNRVVQYF	TGTGCCAGCAGCACGAACAGGGTAGTGCAGTACTTC
TRBV30	TRBJ1-2	once	.	CALQVYGYTF	TGTGCCTTACAGGTCTATGGCTACACCTTC
TRBV5-5	TRBJ1-6	.	.	CASSFGASYNSPLHF	TGTGCCAGCAGCTTTGGGGCATCCTATAATTCACCCCTCCACTTT
TRBV28	TRBJ1-5	once	.	CASSFVPQPPQHF	TGTGCCAGCAGTTTTGTCCCCCAACCGCCCCAGCATTTT
TRBV6-5	TRBJ1-2	.	TRBD1	CASSPGTGGLGYTF	TGTGCCAGCAGCCCGGGGACAGGGGGACTTGGCTACACCTTC
TRBV11-1	TRBJ2-7	.	.	CASSWDSFSYEQYF	TGTGCCAGCAGCTGGGACTCCTTCTCCTACGAGCAGTACTTC
TRBV6-1	TRBJ1-2	.	.	CASSEAFTATNYGYTF	TGTGCCAGCAGTGAAGCTTTCACAGCTACTAACTATGGCTACACCTTC
TRBV7-3	TRBJ2-6	few	.	CASSLWGVSGANVLTF	TGTGCCAGCAGCTTATGGGGTGTCTCTGGGGCCAACGTCCTGACTTTC
TRBV11-2	TRBJ1-2	.	TRBD1	CASRTLTGRSYGYTF	TGTGCCAGCAGGACTTTGACAGGGAGGAGCTATGGCTACACCTTC
TRBV12-5	TRBJ2-7	.	TRBD1	CASGFSPLLQGTTTYEQYF	TGTGCTAGTGGTTTTTCGCCCCTCCTACAGGGGACCACCACCTACGAGCAGTACTTC
TRBV19	TRBJ1-2	.	TRBD1	CASSRRDRGTYDYGYTF	TGTGCCAGTAGTCGCCGGGACAGGGGGACCTACGACTATGGCTACACCTTC
TRBV6-5	TRBJ2-1	.	.	CASDRGGTSYNEQFF	TGTGCCAGCGATAGGGGCGGCACCTCCTACAATGAGCAGTTCTTC
TRBV19	TRBJ2-3	.	TRBD1	CASNSFTGVRRDTQYF	TGTGCCAGTAACTCTTTTACAGGGGTCCGGCGGGATACGCAGTATTTT
TRBV19	TRBJ1-2	few	.	CASQEDYGYTF	TGTGCCAGTCAGGAAGACTATGGCTACACCTTC
TRBV30	TRBJ1-2	.	.	CAWSPGAYGYTF	TGTGCCTGGAGTCCGGGGGCCTATGGCTACACCTTC
TRBV29-1	TRBJ1-1	.	.	CSVVQGYTEAFF	TGCAGCGTTGTACAGGGTTACACTGAAGCTTTCTTT
TRBV5-8	TRBJ1-2	.	TRBD1	CASSPTDRGGRF	TGTGCCAGCAGCCCCACTGACAGGGGAGGACGCTTC
TRBV28	TRBJ2-7	.	.	CASRTLGRGEYF	TGTGCCAGCAGGACCTTAGGACGAGGGGAGTACTTC